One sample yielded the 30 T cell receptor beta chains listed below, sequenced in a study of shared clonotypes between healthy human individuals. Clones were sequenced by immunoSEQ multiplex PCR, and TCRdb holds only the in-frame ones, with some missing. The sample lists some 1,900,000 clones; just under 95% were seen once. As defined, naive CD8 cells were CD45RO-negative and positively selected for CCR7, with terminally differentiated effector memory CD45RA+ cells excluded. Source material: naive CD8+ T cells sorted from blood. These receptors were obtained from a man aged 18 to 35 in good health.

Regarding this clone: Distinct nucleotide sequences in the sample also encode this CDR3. This CDR3 is CASSNLGYEQYF. The CDR3 bases are TGTGCCAGCAGTAACCTAGGCTACGAGCAGTACTTC. The genes are TRBV27 and TRBJ2-7, with D hard to call. With 5 bases removed from V and 3 bases from J, the gap between germline ends came to 8 bases. The germline V gene has CDR1 MNHEY and CDR2 SMNVEV (reference sequence). This CDR3 has 12 amino acids.

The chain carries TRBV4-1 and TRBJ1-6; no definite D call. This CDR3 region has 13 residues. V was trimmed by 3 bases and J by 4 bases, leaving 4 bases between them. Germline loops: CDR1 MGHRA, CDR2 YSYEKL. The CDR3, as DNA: TGCGCCAGCAGCCAGGCATATAATTCACCCCTCCACTTT. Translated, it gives CASSQAYNSPLHF.

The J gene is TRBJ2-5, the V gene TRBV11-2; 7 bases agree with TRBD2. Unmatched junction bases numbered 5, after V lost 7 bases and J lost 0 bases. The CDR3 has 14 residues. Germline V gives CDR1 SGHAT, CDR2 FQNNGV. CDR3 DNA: TGTGCCAGCACCGGGAGCGGGAACCAAGAGACCCAGTACTTC. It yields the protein CASTGSGNQETQYF.

CDR3 region: CASSQELTQLDEQFF. The CDR3 DNA reads as TGCGCCAGCAGCCAAGAACTAACGCAACTTGATGAGCAGTTCTTC. The V call is TRBV4-1, the J call TRBJ2-1; D is ambiguous. The CDR3 runs 15 residues. With 0 bases removed from V and 8 bases from J, the gap between germline ends came to 14 bases. Germline values: CDR1 MGHRA, CDR2 YSYEKL.

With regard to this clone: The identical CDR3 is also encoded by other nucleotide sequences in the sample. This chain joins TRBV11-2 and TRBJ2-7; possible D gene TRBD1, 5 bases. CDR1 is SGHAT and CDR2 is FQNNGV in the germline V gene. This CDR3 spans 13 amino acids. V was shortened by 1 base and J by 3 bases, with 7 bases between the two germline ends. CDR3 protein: CASSLGGGYEQYF. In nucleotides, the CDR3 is TGTGCCAGCAGCTTAGGGGGCGGCTACGAGCAGTACTTC.

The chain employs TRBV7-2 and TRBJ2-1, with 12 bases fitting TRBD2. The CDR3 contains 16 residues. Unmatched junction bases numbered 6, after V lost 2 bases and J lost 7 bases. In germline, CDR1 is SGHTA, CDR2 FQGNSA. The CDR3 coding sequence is TGTGCCAGCAGCTTACTAGCGGGAGGGCCGGGTAATGAGCAGTTCTTC. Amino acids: CASSLLAGGPGNEQFF.

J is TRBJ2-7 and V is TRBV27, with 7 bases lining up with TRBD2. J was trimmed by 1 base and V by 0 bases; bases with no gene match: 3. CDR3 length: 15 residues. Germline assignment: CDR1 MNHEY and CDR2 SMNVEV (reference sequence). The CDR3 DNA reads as TGTGCCAGCAGTTTATCCAGCGGGATTTCCTACGAGCAGTACTTC. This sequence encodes CASSLSSGISYEQYF.

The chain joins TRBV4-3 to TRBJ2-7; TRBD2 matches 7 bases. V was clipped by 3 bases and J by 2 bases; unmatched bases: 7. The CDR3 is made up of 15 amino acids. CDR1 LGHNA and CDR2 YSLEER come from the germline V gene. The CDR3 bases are TGCGCCAGCAGCCAGGCTAGCGGAGCGACCTACGAGCAGTACTTC. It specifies CASSQASGATYEQYF.

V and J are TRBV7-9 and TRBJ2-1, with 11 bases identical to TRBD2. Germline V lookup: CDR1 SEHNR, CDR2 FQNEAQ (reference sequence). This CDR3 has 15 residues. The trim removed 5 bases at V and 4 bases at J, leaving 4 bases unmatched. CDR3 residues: CASSLSGGEYNEQFF. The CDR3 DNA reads TGTGCCAGCAGCCTTAGCGGGGGGGAGTACAATGAGCAGTTCTTC.

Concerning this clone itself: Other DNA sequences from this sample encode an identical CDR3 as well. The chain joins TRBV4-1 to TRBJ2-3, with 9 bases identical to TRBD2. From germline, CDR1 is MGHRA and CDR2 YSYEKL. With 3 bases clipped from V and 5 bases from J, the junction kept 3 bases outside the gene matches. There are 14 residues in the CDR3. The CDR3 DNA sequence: TGCGCCAGCAGCCAGCGGGGGGGTAGAGATACGCAGTATTTT. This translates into CASSQRGGRDTQYF.

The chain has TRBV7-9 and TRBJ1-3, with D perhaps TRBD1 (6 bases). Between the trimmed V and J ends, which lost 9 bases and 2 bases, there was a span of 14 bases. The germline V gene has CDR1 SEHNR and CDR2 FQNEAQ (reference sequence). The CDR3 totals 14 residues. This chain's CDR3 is CASLRGGPGNTIYF. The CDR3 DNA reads TGTGCCAGTCTCCGGGGGGGCCCTGGAAACACCATATATTTT. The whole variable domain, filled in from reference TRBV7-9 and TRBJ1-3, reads DTGVSQNPRHKITKRGQNVTFRCDPISEHNRLYWYRQTLGQGPEFLTYFQNEAQLEKSRLLSDRFSAERPKGSFSTLEIQRTEQGDSAMYLCASLRGGPGNTIYFGEGSWLTVV.

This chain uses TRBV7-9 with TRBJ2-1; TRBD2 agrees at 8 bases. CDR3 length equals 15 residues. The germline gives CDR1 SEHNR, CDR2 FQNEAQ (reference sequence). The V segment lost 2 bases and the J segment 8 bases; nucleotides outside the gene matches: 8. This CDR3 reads CASSLMGLDADEQFF. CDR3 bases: TGTGCCAGCAGCTTAATGGGACTAGACGCCGATGAGCAGTTCTTC.

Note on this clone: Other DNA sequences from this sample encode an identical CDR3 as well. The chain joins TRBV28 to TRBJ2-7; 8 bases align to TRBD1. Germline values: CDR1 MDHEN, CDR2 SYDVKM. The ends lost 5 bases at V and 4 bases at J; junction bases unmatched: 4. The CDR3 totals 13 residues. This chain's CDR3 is CASSLTGGYEQYF. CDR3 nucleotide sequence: TGTGCCAGCAGTCTCACAGGGGGTTACGAGCAGTACTTC.

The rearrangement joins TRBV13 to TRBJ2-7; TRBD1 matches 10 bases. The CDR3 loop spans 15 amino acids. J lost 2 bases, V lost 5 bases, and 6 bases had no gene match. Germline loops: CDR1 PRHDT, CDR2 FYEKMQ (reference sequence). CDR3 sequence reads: CASSDRTGGTYEQYF. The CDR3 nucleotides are TGTGCCAGCAGCGACAGGACAGGGGGGACCTACGAGCAGTACTTC.

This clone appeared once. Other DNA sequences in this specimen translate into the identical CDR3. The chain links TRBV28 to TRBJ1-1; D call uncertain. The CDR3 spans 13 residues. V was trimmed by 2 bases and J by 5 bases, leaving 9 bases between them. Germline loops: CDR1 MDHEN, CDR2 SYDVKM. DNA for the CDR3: TGTGCCAGCAGTTTAGGTCGTGGTACTGAAGCTTTCTTT. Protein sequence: CASSLGRGTEAFF.

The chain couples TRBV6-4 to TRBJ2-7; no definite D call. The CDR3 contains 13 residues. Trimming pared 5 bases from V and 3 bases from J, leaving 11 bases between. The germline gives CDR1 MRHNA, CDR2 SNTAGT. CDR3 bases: TGTGCCAGCAGTCCAGGCCCGGACTACGAGCAGTACTTC. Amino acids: CASSPGPDYEQYF.

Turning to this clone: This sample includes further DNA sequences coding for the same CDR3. CDR3 amino acids: CASSLEAGYEQYF. The CDR3 DNA reads TGTGCCAGCAGCTTAGAAGCGGGGTACGAGCAGTACTTC. The rearrangement joins TRBV11-2 to TRBJ2-7; TRBD2 aligns across 7 bases. CDR3 length: 13 residues. The ends lost 0 bases at V and 4 bases at J; junction bases unmatched: 0. Germline V gives CDR1 SGHAT, CDR2 FQNNGV.

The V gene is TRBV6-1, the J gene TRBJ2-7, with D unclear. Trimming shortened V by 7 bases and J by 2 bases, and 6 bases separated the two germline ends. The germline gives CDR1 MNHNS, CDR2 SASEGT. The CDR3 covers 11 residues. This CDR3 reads CASKGTYEQYF. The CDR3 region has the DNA TGTGCCAGCAAGGGCACCTACGAGCAGTACTTC.

The CDR3 DNA sequence: TGTGCCAGAAGCTTGGATTCAAAGGGGTTTTCCTATAATTCACCCCTCCACTTT. It translates to CARSLDSKGFSYNSPLHF. The rearrangement uses TRBV5-3 and TRBJ1-6, with a tentative D call TRBD1 (5 bases). TRBV5-3 carries the ORF label, with uncertain function. The CDR3 sequence is 18 residues long. V lost 0 bases, J lost 1 base, and 14 bases lay in between.

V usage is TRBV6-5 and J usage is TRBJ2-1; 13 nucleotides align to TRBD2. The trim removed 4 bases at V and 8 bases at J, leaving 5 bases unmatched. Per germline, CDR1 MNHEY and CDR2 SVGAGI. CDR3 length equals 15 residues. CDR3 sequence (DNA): TGTGCCAGCAGTTCTCCCGGGACTAGCGGGGATGAGCAGTTCTTC. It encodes CASSSPGTSGDEQFF.

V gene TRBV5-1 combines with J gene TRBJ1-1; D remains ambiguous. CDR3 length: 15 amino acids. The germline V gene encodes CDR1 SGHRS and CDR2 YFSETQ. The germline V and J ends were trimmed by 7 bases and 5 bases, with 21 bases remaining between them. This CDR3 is CASAGDPGSGTEAFF. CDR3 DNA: TGCGCCAGCGCCGGAGACCCTGGCTCGGGAACTGAAGCTTTCTTT.

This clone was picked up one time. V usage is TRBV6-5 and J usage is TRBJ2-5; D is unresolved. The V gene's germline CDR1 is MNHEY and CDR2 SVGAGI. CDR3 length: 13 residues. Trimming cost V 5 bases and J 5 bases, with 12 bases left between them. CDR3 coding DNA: TGTGCCAGCAGTGACGACGGTCTGGAGACCCAGTACTTC. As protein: CASSDDGLETQYF.

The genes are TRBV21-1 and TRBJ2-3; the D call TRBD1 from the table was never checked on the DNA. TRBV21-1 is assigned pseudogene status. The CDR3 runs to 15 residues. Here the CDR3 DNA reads TGTGCCAGCAGCAAAGGGGACAGGGCCACAGATACGCAGTATTTT. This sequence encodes CASSKGDRATDTQYF.

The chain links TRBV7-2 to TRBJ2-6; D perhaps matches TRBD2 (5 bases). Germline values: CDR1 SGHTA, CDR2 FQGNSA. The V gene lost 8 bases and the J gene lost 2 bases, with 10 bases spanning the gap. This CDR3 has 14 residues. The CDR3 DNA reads TGTGCCAGCGGAAGCGGTACTGGGGCCAACGTCCTGACTTTC. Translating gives CASGSGTGANVLTF.

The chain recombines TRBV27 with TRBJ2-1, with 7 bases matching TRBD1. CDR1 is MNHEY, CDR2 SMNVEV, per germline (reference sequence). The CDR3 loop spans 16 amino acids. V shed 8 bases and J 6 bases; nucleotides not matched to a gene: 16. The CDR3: CASGASWDSSGNEQFF. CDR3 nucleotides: TGTGCCAGCGGGGCCTCGTGGGACAGCTCCGGCAATGAGCAGTTCTTC.

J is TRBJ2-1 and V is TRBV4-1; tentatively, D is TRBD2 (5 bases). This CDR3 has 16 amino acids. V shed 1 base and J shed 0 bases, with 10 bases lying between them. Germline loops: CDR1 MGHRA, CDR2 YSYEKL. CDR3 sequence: CASSQVEGISYNEQFF. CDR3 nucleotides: TGCGCCAGCAGCCAAGTTGAGGGAATCTCCTACAATGAGCAGTTCTTC.

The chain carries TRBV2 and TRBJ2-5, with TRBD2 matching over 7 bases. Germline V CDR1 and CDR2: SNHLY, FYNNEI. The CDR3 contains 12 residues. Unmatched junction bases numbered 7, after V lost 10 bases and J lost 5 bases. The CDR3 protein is CATRAGTETQYF. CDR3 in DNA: TGTGCCACTAGAGCGGGGACGGAGACCCAGTACTTC.

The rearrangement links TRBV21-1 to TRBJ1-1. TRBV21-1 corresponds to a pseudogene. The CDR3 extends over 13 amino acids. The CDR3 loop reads CASSTGGCTEAFF. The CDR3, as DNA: TGTGCCAGCAGCACGGGGGGTTGCACTGAAGCTTTCTTT.

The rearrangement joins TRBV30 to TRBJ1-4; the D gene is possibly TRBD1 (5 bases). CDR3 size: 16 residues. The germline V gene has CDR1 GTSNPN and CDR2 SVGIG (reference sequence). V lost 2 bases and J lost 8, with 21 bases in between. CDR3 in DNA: TGTGCCTGGAGTAGTGAGTTGGGACGCGTTCTAGAAAAACTGTTTTTT. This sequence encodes CAWSSELGRVLEKLFF. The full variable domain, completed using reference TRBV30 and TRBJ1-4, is SQTIHQWPATLVQPVGSPLSLECTVEGTSNPNLYWYRQAAGRGLQLLFYSVGIGQISSEVPQNLSASRPQDRQFILSSKKLLLSDSGFYLCAWSSELGRVLEKLFFGSGTQLSVL.

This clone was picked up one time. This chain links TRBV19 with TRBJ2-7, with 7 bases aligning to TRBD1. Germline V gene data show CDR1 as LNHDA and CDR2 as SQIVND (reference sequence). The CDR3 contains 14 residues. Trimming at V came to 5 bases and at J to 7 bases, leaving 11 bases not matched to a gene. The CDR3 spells CASSPTDRPREQYF. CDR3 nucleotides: TGTGCCAGTAGTCCAACGGACAGGCCTAGGGAGCAGTACTTC.